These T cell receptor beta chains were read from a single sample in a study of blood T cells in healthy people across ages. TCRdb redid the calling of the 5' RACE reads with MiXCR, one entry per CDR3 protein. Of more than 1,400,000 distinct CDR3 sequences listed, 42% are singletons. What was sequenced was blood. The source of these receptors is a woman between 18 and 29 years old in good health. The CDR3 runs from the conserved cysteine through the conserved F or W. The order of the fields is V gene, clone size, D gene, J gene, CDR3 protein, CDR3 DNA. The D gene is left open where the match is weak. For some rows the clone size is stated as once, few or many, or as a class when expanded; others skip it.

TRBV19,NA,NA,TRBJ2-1,CASSGSLQEQFF,TGTGCCAGTAGCGGGAGTCTCCAGGAGCAGTTCTTC
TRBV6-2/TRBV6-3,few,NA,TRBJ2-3,CASNFPGTPSTDTQYF,TGTGCCAGCAATTTTCCCGGGACGCCTAGCACAGATACGCAGTATTTT
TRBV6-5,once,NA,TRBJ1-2,CASRTANYGHTF,TGTGCCAGCCGGACGGCTAACTATGGCCACACCTTC
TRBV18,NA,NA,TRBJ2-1,CASSPPGVNEQFF,TGTGCCAGCTCACCTCCGGGCGTCAATGAGCAGTTCTTC
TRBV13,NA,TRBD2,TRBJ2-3,CASSPRTSTGSQYF,TGTGCCAGCAGCCCTAGGACTAGCACGGGATCGCAGTATTTT
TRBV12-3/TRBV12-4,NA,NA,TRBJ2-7,CASSTHGGNYEQYF,TGTGCCAGCAGTACCCATGGGGGTAACTACGAGCAGTACTTC
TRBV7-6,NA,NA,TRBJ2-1,CASSLRPRTEPSYNEQFF,TGTGCCAGCAGCTTACGCCCTCGGACAGAACCATCCTACAATGAGCAGTTCTTC
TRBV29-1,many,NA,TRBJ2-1,CSVEGRTSSYNEQFF,TGCAGCGTTGAAGGCAGGACGAGCTCCTACAATGAGCAGTTCTTC
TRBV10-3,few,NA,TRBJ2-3,CAMSRGTNTDTQYF,TGTGCCATGAGCCGGGGTACTAACACAGATACGCAGTATTTT
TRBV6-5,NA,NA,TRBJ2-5,CASSYPKKGYNEQYF,TGTGCCAGCAGTTACCCAAAGAAGGGCTACAATGAGCAGTACTTC
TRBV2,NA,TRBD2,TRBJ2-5,CASGFVGGRLWGDEQYF,TGTGCCAGCGGGTTTGTGGGCGGGAGACTATGGGGCGATGAGCAGTACTTC
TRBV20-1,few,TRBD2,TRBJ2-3,CSARVTGGPTDTQYF,TGCAGTGCTAGGGTAACGGGAGGGCCAACAGATACGCAGTATTTT
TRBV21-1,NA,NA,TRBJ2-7,CASSPQGQGAWYEQYF,TGTGCCAGCAGCCCTCAAGGACAGGGGGCATGGTACGAGCAGTACTTC
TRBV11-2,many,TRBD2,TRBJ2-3,CASSFNRGTSGAMDTQYF,TGTGCCAGCAGCTTCAACAGAGGGACTAGCGGAGCAATGGATACGCAGTATTTT
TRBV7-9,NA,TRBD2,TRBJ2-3,CASSLGGSRGDTQYF,TGTGCCAGCAGCTTAGGCGGGAGTAGAGGAGATACGCAGTATTTT
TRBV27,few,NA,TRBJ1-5,CASRKAGRGSNQPQHF,TGTGCCAGCAGAAAAGCGGGCAGGGGAAGCAATCAGCCCCAGCATTTT
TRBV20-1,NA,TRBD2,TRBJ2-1,CSARRAGAYNEQFF,TGCAGTGCTAGGAGGGCGGGGGCCTACAATGAGCAGTTCTTC
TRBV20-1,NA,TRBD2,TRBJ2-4,CSVKEDSGRAREQYF,TGCAGTGTTAAAGAGGATAGCGGGAGGGCGCGAGAGCAGTACTTC
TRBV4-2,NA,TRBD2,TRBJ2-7,CASSQVSSGRMYNEQYF,TGTGCCAGCAGCCAAGTTTCTAGCGGGAGAATGTACAATGAGCAGTACTTC
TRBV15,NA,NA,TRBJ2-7,CATSRVLGYYEQYF,TGTGCCACCAGCAGAGTATTGGGTTACTACGAGCAGTACTTC
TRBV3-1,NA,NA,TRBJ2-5,CASSQFGGQETQYF,TGTGCCAGCAGCCAATTCGGGGGCCAAGAGACCCAGTACTTC
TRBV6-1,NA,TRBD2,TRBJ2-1,CASSRTSCNEQFF,TGTGCCAGCAGCAGGACTAGCTGCAATGAGCAGTTCTTC
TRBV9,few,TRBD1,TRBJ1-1,CASSVAGTAEAFF,TGTGCCAGCAGCGTAGCAGGGACAGCTGAAGCTTTCTTT
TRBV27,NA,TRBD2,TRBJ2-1,CASSFSGGAALYEQFF,TGTGCCAGCAGTTTTAGCGGGGGGGCGGCTCTCTACGAGCAGTTCTTC
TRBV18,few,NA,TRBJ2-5,CASSPLLASYETQYF,TGTGCCAGCTCACCATTGCTGGCTAGCTACGAGACCCAGTACTTC
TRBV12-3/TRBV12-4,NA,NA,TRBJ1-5,CASSFLEEGQPQHF,TGTGCCAGCAGTTTTCTGGAGGAAGGGCAGCCCCAGCATTTT
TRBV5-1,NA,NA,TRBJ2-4,CASSLDRVSDIQYF,TGCGCCAGCAGCTTGGACAGGGTAAGCGACATTCAGTACTTC
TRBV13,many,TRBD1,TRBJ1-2,CASSQTGNYGYTF,TGTGCCAGCAGCCAGACAGGGAACTATGGCTACACCTTC
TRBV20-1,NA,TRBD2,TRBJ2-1,CSASQTSGTNNEQFF,TGCAGTGCTAGCCAAACTAGCGGGACTAACAATGAGCAGTTCTTC
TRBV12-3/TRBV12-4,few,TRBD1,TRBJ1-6,CASSGTGVNSPLHF,TGTGCCAGCAGTGGGACAGGGGTGAATTCACCCCTCCACTTT
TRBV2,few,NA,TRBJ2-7,CASSEWAKGPSYNEQYF,TGTGCCAGCAGTGAGTGGGCTAAGGGTCCCTCCTACAATGAGCAGTACTTC
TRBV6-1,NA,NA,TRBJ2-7,CASSGLGSSYEQYF,TGTGCCAGCAGTGGTCTAGGGAGCTCCTACGAGCAGTACTTC
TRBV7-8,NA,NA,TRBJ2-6,CASTHRWGAGANVLTF,TGTGCCAGCACCCACCGATGGGGAGCTGGGGCCAACGTCCTGACTTTC
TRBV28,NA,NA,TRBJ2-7,CASSPGKTCSYEQYF,TGTGCCAGCAGTCCGGGGAAGACCTGTTCCTACGAGCAGTACTTC
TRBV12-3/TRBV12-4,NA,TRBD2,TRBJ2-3,CASSFQALAGEFLDTQYF,TGTGCCAGCAGTTTCCAAGCTCTAGCGGGAGAATTTTTAGATACGCAGTATTTT
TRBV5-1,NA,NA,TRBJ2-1,CASSFVANNEQFF,TGCGCCAGCAGCTTCGTAGCCAACAATGAGCAGTTCTTC
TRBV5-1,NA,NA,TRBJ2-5,CASSRAGSQETQYF,TGCGCCAGCAGCCGGGCGGGGAGCCAAGAGACCCAGTACTTC
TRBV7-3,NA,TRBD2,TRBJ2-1,CASSLSGGAGVGEQFF,TGTGCCAGCAGCTTATCGGGTGGTGCGGGGGTGGGTGAGCAGTTCTTC
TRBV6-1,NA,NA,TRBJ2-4,CASSPRDAGGVAKNIQYF,TGTGCCAGCAGTCCCCGGGACGCAGGGGGGGTAGCCAAAAACATTCAGTACTTC
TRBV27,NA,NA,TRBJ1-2,CASSKSKGANYGYTF,TGTGCCAGCAGTAAAAGCAAGGGAGCTAACTATGGCTACACCTTC
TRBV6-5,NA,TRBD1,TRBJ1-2,CASRGQGASSGGYTF,TGTGCCAGCAGGGGACAGGGGGCTAGTTCGGGAGGCTACACCTTC
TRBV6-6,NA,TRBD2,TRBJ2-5,CASSYWKLAGGQETQYF,TGTGCCAGCAGTTACTGGAAACTAGCGGGGGGCCAAGAGACCCAGTACTTC
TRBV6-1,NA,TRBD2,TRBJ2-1,CASSEEAGGPSEQFF,TGTGCCAGCAGTGAAGAAGCGGGGGGACCCAGTGAGCAGTTCTTC
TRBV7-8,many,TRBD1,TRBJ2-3,CASSPRTGAKDTQYF,TGTGCCAGCAGCCCCAGGACAGGGGCGAAAGATACGCAGTATTTT
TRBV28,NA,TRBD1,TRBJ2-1,CASSPGGRTGGYNEQFF,TGTGCCAGCAGCCCAGGTGGGAGGACAGGGGGCTACAATGAGCAGTTCTTC